This section outlines one T cell receptor (beta chain) sequence together with its context. Data came from immunoSEQ multiplex PCR; TCRdb stores just in-frame clones and leaves some out. The sample contains 140,000 or so clones, roughly 85% of which appear only once. This entry is derived from a study of blood T cell repertoires in COVID-19. Per germline, CDR1 MNHEY and CDR2 SVGAGI. V was trimmed by 6 bases and J by 1 base, leaving 15 bases between them. The CDR3 runs to 15 residues. This chain links TRBV6-5 with TRBJ1-2; D is perhaps TRBD1 (5 bases). The sample consisted of peripheral blood. This clonotype was obtained from a human donor with acute or convalescent COVID-19. The donor label of this sample is uncertain. The CDR3 region is CASSYTGTINYGYTF. In DNA form, the CDR3 reads TGTGCCAGCAGCTATACAGGAACGATTAACTATGGCTACACCTTC.